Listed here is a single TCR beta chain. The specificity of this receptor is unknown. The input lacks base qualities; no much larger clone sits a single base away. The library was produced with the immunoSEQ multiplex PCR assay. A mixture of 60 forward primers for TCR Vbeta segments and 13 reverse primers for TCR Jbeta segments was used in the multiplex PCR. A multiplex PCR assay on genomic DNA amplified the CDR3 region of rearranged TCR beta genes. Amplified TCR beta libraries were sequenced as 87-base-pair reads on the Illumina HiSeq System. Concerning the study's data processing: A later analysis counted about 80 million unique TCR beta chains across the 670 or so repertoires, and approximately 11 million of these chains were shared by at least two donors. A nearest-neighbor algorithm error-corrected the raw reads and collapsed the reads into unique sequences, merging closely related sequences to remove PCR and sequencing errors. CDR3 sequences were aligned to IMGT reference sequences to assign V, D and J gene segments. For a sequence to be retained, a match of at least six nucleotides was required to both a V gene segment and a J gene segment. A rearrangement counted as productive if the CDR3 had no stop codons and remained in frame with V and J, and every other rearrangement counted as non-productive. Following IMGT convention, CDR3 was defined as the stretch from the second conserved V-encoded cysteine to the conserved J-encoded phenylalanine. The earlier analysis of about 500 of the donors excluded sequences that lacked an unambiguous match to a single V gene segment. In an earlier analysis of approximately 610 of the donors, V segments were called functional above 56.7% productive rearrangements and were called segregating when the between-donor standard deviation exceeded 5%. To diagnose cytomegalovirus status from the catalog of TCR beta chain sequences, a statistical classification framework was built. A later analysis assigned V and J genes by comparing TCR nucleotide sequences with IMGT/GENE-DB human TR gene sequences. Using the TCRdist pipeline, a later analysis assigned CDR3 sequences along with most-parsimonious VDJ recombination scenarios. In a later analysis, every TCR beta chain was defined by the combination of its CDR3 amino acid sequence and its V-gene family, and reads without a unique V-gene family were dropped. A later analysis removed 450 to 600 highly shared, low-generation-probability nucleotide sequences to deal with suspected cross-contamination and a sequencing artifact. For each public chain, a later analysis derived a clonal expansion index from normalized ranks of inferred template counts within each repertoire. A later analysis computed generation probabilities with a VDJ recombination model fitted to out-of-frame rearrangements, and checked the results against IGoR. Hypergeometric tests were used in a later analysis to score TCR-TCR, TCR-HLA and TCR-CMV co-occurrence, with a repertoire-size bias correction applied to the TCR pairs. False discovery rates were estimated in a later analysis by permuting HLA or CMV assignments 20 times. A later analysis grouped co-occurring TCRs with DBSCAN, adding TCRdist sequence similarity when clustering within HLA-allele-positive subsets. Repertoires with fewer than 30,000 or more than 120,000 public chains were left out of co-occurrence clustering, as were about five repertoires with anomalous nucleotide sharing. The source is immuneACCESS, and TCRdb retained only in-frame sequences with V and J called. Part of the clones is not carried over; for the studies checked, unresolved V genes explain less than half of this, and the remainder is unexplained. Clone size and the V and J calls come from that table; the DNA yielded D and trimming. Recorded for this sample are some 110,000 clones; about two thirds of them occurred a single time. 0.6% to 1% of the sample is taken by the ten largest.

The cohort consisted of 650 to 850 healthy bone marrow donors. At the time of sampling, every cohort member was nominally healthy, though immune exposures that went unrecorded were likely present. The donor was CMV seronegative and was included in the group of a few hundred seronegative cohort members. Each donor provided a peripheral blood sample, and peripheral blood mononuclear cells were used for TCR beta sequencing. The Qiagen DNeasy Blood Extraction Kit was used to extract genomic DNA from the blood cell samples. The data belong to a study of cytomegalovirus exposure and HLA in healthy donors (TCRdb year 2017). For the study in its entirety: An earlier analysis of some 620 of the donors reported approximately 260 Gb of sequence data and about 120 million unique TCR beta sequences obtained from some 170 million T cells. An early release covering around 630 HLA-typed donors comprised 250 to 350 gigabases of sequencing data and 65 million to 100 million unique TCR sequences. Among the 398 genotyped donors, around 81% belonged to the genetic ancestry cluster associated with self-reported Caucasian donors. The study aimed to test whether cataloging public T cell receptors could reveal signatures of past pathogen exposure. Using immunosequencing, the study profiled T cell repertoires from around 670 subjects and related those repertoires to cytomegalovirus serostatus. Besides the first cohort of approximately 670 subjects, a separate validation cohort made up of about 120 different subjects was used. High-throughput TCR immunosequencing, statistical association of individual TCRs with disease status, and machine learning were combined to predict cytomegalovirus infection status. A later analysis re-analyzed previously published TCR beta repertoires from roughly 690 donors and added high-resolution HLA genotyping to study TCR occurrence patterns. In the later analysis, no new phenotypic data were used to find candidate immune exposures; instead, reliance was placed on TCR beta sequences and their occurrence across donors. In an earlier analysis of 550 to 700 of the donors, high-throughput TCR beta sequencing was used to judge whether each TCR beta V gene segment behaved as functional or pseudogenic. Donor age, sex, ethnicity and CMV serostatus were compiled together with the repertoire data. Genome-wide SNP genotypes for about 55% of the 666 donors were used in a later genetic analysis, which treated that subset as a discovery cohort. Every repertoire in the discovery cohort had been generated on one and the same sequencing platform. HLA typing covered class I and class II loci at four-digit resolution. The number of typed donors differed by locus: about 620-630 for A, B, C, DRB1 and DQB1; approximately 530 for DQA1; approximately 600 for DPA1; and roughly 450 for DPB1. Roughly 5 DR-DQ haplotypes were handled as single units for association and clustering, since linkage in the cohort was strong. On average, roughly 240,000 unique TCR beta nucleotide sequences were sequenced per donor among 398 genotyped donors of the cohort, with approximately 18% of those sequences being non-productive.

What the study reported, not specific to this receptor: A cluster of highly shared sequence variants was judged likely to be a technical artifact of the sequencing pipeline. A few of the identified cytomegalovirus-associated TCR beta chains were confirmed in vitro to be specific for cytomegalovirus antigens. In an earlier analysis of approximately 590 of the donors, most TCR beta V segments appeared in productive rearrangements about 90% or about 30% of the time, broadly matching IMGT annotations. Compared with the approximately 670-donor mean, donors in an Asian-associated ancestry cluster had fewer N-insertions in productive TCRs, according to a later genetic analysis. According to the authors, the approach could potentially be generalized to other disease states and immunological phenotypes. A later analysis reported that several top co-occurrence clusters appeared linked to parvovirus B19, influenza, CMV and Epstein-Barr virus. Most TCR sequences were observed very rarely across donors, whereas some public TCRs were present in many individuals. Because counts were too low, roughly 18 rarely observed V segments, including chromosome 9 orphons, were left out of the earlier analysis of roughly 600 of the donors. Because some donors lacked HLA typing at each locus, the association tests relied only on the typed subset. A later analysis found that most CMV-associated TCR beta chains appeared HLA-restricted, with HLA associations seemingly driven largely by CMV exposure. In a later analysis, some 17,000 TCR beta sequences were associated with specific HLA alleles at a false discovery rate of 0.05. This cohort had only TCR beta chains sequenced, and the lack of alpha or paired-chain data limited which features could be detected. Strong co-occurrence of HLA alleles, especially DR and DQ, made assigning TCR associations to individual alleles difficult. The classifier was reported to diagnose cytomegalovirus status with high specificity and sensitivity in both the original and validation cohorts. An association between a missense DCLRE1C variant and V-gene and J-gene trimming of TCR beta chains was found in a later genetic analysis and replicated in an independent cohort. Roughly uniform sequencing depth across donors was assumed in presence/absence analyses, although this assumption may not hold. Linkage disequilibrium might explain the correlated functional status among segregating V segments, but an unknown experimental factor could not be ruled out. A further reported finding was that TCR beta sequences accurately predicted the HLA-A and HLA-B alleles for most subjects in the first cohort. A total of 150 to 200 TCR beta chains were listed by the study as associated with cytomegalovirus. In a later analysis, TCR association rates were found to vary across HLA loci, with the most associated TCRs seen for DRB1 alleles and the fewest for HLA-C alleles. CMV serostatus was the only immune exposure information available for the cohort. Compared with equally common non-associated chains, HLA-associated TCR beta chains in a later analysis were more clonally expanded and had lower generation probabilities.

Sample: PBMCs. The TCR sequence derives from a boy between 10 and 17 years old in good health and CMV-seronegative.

The base sequence is TGTGCCATCATGGGAGGCTCTCACACTGAAGCTTTCTTT. Its translation reads: CAIMGGSHTEAFF. The rearranged chain carries TRBV10-3 and TRBJ1-1; the D gene remains uncertain. The CDR3 runs 13 amino acids, cysteine and phenylalanine included. Of the read, only the CDR3 DNA is kept; its 39 bases are in frame from base 1. The germline V gene yields ENHRY for CDR1 and SYGVKD for CDR2. V loses 7 bases of germline sequence and J loses 3 bases, and the interval between the two ends is 12 bases.